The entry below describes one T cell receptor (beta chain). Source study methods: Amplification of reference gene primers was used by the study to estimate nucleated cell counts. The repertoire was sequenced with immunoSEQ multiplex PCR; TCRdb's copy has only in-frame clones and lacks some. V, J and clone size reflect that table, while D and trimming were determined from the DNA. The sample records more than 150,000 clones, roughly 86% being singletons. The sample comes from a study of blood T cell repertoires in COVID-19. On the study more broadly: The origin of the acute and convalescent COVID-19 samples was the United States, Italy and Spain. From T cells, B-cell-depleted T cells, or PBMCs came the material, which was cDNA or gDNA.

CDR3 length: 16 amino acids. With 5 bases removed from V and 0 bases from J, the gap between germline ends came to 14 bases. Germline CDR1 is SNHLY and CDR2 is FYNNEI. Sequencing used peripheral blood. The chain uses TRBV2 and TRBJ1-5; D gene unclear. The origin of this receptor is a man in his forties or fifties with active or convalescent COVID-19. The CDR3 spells CASSWEPGISNQPQHF. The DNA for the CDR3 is TGTGCCAGCAGTTGGGAACCGGGGATTAGCAATCAGCCCCAGCATTTT.